Included here is one TCR beta chain sequence, with context. Which antigen it targets is not known. The sample holds no much larger clone one base away, and base qualities are not on file. V is pared back by 2 bases and J by 8 bases, with 18 bases lying between the germline termini. The CDR3 starts with the cysteine, ends with the phenylalanine, and has 15 residues. Just the 45-base CDR3 DNA is kept, in frame starting at base 1. Per the germline V gene, SGHDN is the CDR1 and FVKESK is the CDR2. This sample was included in a study of PD-1 blockade in classical Hodgkin lymphoma (dated by TCRdb to 2018 to 2020). Context from the whole study: Nivolumab dosing was 3 mg/kg intravenously every 2 weeks, continuing until either disease progression or unacceptable toxicity. To define a peripheral blood immune signature of response to PD-1 blockade in classical Hodgkin lymphoma, the study combined TCR beta sequencing with CyTOF. Results the study describes overall, beyond this receptor: A significant rise by C4D1 was seen in CD4+ but not CD8+ TCR diversity (p=0.0027 vs p=0.16), with the rise being most apparent in complete responders (p=0.02). The study was restricted to a single clinical trial cohort, and the causes of repertoire differences, possibly disease activity or prior therapy, were left undefined. Newly diagnosed patients were reported to have lower baseline TCR diversity than healthy donors, and relapsed/refractory patients were reported to have lower baseline TCR diversity still. Lower diversity was observed in patients in whom nivolumab was started less than 1 year after ASCT, and these patients were excluded from later analyses so that confounding by immune reconstitution would be avoided. Among trial patients, those achieving complete response had baseline diversity similar to that of newly diagnosed patients, while diversity was significantly lower in partial responders and progressors.

The Qiagen DNeasy kit was used to extract genomic DNA both from unsorted PBMCs and from the negatively selected CD4+ and CD8+ fractions. Amplification of TCR beta CDR3 regions was done by immunoSEQ multiplex PCR with primers that anneal to V and J segments. A synthetic immune receptor repertoire was used to minimize amplification bias, and remaining bias was computationally removed after sequencing. The original pipeline was this. Repertoire diversity was quantified as the Shannon entropy index using custom Python scripts. Unsorted, CD4+ and CD8+ repertoires were examined separately, except in combined analyses, for which CD4+ and CD8+ sequences were merged in silico. A clone counted as expanded when the clone's frequency after treatment rose at least 2-fold relative to C1D1, and clones undetected at baseline were given a pseudocount of 0.5. Singleton clones were defined as clones with 0 or 1 copy at C1D1, and non-singleton clones were defined as clones with 2 or more copies. Clones expanded in unsorted samples were labelled as CD4+, CD8+ or unknown by matching protein sequences in sorted samples from the same patient. Wilcoxon tests on paired samples were used to test changes in diversity from C1D1 to C4D1. TCRdb obtained this table from immuneACCESS and retained in-frame rearrangements with V and J assigned. These tables miss some clones; where compared with another copy, unresolved V genes account for less than half of the shortfall, and the remainder is unexplained. That table gives V, J and clone size, and the DNA gave D and trimming. The sample table holds 20,000 to 30,000 clones, of which 60% to 80% were seen once. Approximately 3.4% of the sample rests with the top ten.

The time point label on this specimen signifies: cycle 1 day 1 (C1D1), immediately before nivolumab initiation. All trial patients had relapsed after autologous stem cell transplantation, with cohorts A, B and C differing in prior brentuximab vedotin exposure. The trial cohort comprised fewer than 65 patients with relapsed/refractory classical Hodgkin lymphoma whose best overall responses were complete response, partial response or progressive disease. In the multi-cohort phase II CheckMate 205 trial, trial patients received single-agent nivolumab. An independent review committee assessed best overall response by applying the 2007 International Working Group response criteria. Trial PBMCs were collected immediately before nivolumab initiation (C1D1) and during therapy at cycle 2 day 1 and cycle 4 day 1. After peripheral blood was drawn into 8 mL Vacutainer Cell Preparation Tubes, PBMCs were isolated by centrifugation and then cryopreserved.

The sequenced sample was peripheral blood mononuclear cells (PBMCs), obtained at baseline. The rearrangement joined TRBV14 to TRBJ1-2; no D gene can be assigned with confidence. The clonotype was recovered from a human donor with classical Hodgkin lymphoma. In nucleotides, the sequence is TGTGCCAGCAGCCAAAATCGACCCATCGGTGGGGGCTACACCTTC. It is translated as CASSQNRPIGGGYTF.